Given below is one TCR beta chain in context. Its antigen remains unidentified. Germline V gives CDR1 SEHNR, CDR2 FQNEAQ (reference sequence). The CDR3 has 15 amino acids. The V end was cut by 0 bases, the J end by 0 bases, with 8 bases between. This sample stems from a study of cytomegalovirus exposure and HLA in healthy donors. Study-level points and caveats: Per a later analysis, HLA-associated TCR beta chains showed more clonal expansion than other, equally common TCR beta chains.

Primers: 60 Vbeta forward and 13 Jbeta reverse. The protocol was immunoSEQ multiplex PCR, while the TCRdb copy is restricted to in-frame clones and leaves out a portion. Found here are 200,000 to 300,000 clones, over 80% of them singletons; the top ten hold around 5.4%. This TCR derives from a middle-aged woman in good health and CMV-seropositive. J is TRBJ1-2 and V is TRBV7-9, with D possibly being TRBD1 (5 bases). The sample consisted of PBMCs. The CDR3 nucleotides are TGTGCCAGCAGCTTAGCAGGGGTTTCTAACTATGGCTACACCTTC. It specifies CASSLAGVSNYGYTF.